Following are 23 T cell receptor beta chains from one sample sequenced in a study of T cells in Graves' hyperthyroidism and ophthalmopathy. Researchers took RNA transcripts and amplified the TCR beta CDR3 regions from them. With the HTBI primer set, the TCR CDR3 went through a first round of RT-PCR. From the multiplex PCR reads, TCRdb called clonotypes with MiXCR, one entry per CDR3 protein. The repertoire holds almost 600,000 distinct CDR3 sequences, with around 45% as singletons. The sample taken for sequencing was peripheral blood or thyroid tissue (not recorded which). The receptor set was obtained from a woman younger than 30 with Graves' hyperthyroidism.

This clonotype has ten or more counts. The V call is TRBV11-2, the J call TRBJ2-5; TRBD1 matches at 7 bases. V dropped 4 bases and J dropped 6; count of bases not matched to a gene: 11. The CDR3 contains 15 residues. Germline values: CDR1 SGHAT, CDR2 FQNNGV. Here the CDR3 DNA reads TGTGCCAGCAGCTCCCGCGACAGGGTGGTAAAGACCCAGTACTTC. It is translated as CASSSRDRVVKTQYF.

This clonotype was recorded only once. At one end, the junction sequence differs from germline, possibly due to a read error. The chain is built from TRBV7-6 and TRBJ2-7; D call uncertain. Germline V lookup: CDR1 SGHVS, CDR2 FNYEAQ. CDR3 length equals 13 residues. The CDR3 coding sequence is TGTGCCAGCAGCCAATTGGCGACCTACGGGCAGTACTTC. This translates into CASSQLATYGQYF.

V is TRBV7-9 and J is TRBJ2-7; possible D gene TRBD2, 5 bases. Trimming took off 0 bases at V and 7 bases at J, with 10 bases between the two ends. The CDR3 length is 13 residues. CDR1 and CDR2 (germline): SEHNR, FQNEAQ (reference sequence). CDR3 nucleotides: TGTGCCAGCAGCTTAGCGCTGAGGGTTGAGCAGTACTTC. Residues: CASSLALRVEQYF.

Ten or more counts support this clonotype. V is TRBV19 and J is TRBJ2-2; tentative D call: TRBD2 (6 bases). Trimming cost V 5 bases and J 5 bases, with 18 bases left between them. This CDR3 spans 16 amino acids. CDR1 LNHDA and CDR2 SQIVND come from the germline V gene (reference sequence). The CDR3 loop reads CASSVGLFPNTGELFF. As DNA, the CDR3 is TGTGCCAGTAGTGTGGGACTCTTCCCAAATACCGGGGAGCTGTTTTTT.

This clonotype was found many times. This chain connects TRBV7-8 to TRBJ2-7; D is ambiguous. There are 12 residues in the CDR3. Germline V lookup: CDR1 SGHVS, CDR2 FQNEAQ. V lost 6 bases and J 2 bases, leaving 8 bases between the germline ends. The CDR3 DNA is TGTGCCAGCAGGGGCCGCGCCTACGAGCAGTACTTC. Translation gives CASRGRAYEQYF.

This sequence joins TRBV6-5 and TRBJ1-1, with D perhaps TRBD1 (6 bases). The CDR3 is made up of 13 amino acids. The ends were cut back, 0 bases at V and 12 bases at J, with 14 bases in the middle. Germline CDR1 and CDR2: MNHEY and SVGAGI. CDR3 amino acids: CASSYSGGGGTFF. The DNA for the CDR3 is TGTGCCAGCAGTTACTCTGGGGGCGGGGGCACTTTCTTT.

This clonotype occurred many times. The V call is TRBV4-1, the J call TRBJ2-1; D unresolved. Germline assignment: CDR1 MGHRA and CDR2 YSYEKL. Between the trimmed V and J ends, which lost 4 bases and 5 bases, there was a span of 3 bases. This CDR3 has 11 amino acids. CDR3 in DNA: TGCGCCAGCAGCCGCAACAATGAGCAGTTCTTC. Protein: CASSRNNEQFF.

Of note for this clonotype: Germline and junction disagree at one end, which may indicate a read error. V and J are TRBV2 and TRBJ1-4; D gene uncertain. Germline V gives CDR1 SNHLY, CDR2 FYNNEI. The CDR3 loop spans 10 amino acids. The CDR3 DNA reads as TGTGCCAGCAGAACTCCAGTCATAGGTTTT. It yields the protein CASRTPVIGF.

To note about this clonotype: A much more abundant neighbour one base away suggests this may be a read error. The chain joins TRBV11-3 to TRBJ2-7; D is perhaps TRBD2 (6 bases). Germline V CDR1 and CDR2: SGHNT, YENEEA. The CDR3 sequence is 13 residues long. The CDR3 DNA is TGTGCCAGCAGCTTAGAGGAGGGTGTCGAGCAGTGCTTC. This encodes CASSLEEGVEQCF.

This clonotype has a count of ten or more. CDR3 in amino acids: CASSWATRGTEAFF. CDR3 DNA sequence: TGTGCCAGCAGCTGGGCAACCCGAGGGACTGAAGCTTTCTTT. The chain has TRBV7-9 and TRBJ1-1, with unresolved D. This CDR3 has 14 amino acids. V dropped 4 bases and J dropped 5 bases, with 14 bases sitting between them. The germline V gene encodes CDR1 SEHNR and CDR2 FQNEAQ (reference sequence).

The rearrangement links TRBV27 to TRBJ1-4; 11 bases map to TRBD1. The CDR3 length is 15 residues. Germline loops: CDR1 MNHEY, CDR2 SMNVEV (reference sequence). J was trimmed by 7 bases and V by 6 bases; bases with no gene match: 7. CDR3 region: CASSPVGTGGEKLFF. CDR3 nucleotide sequence: TGTGCCAGCAGCCCCGTCGGGACAGGGGGTGAAAAACTGTTTTTT.

The chain joins TRBV20-1 to TRBJ2-7; D possibly uses TRBD1 or TRBD2 (5 bases each). This CDR3 is 16 amino acids long. Germline CDR1 reads DFQATT; CDR2 reads SNEGSKA (reference sequence). V lost 6 bases and J lost 7, with 28 bases in between. The DNA for the CDR3 is TGCAGTGCCATGGGGCGGGCTCGCCCTTGGTCCGATGAGCAGTACTTC. Translation: CSAMGRARPWSDEQYF.

This sequence joins TRBV20-1 and TRBJ2-7; no reliable D call. Germline CDR1 is DFQATT and CDR2 is SNEGSKA (reference sequence). V lost 1 base and J lost 7, with 14 bases in between. This CDR3 has 13 residues. The CDR3 sequence is CSARGTGYNEQYF. CDR3 sequence (DNA): TGCAGTGCTAGAGGGACCGGATACAATGAGCAGTACTTC.

V is TRBV7-9 and J is TRBJ2-1; 8 bases agree with TRBD2. J was trimmed by 4 bases and V by 7 bases; bases with no gene match: 9. The CDR3 contains 15 residues. The germline gives CDR1 SEHNR, CDR2 FQNEAQ (reference sequence). DNA for the CDR3: TGTGCCAGCACTCATCAAAGCGGGAGTTACAATGAGCAGTTCTTC. It codes for CASTHQSGSYNEQFF.

A note on this clonotype: The final CDR3 position lacks the conserved phenylalanine or tryptophan, pointing to a likely read error. It is unclear where the CDR3 begins or ends on the DNA, so no DNA is shown, and the CDR3 is as TCRdb lists it. The V and J genes are TRBV19 and TRBJ1-1. The CDR3 extends over 9 residues, inclusive of both ends. Germline values: CDR1 LNHDA, CDR2 SQIVND (reference sequence). CDR3 in amino acids: CASSIYSFS.

In this sample, this clonotype turned up many times. This chain connects TRBV19 to TRBJ2-7; TRBD2 aligns across 11 bases. CDR1 and CDR2 from the germline V gene are LNHDA and SQIVND (reference sequence). The CDR3 contains 15 residues. The ends lost 3 bases at V and 3 bases at J; junction bases unmatched: 4. CDR3 protein: CASSILTSGIYEQYF. CDR3 nucleotides: TGTGCCAGTAGTATTTTGACTAGCGGGATCTACGAGCAGTACTTC. Drawing the rest from reference TRBV19 and TRBJ2-7, the complete variable domain is DGGITQSPKYLFRKEGQNVTLSCEQNLNHDAMYWYRQDPGQGLRLIYYSQIVNDFQKGDIAEGYSVSREKKESFPLTVTSAQKNPTAFYLCASSILTSGIYEQYFGPGTRLTVT.

This clonotype was seen ten or more times. This rearrangement joins TRBV13 to TRBJ2-5; TRBD2 agrees at 11 bases. With 5 bases clipped from V and 5 bases from J, the junction kept 7 bases outside the gene matches. Germline V gene sequence: CDR1 PRHDT, CDR2 FYEKMQ (reference sequence). This CDR3 contains 15 residues. In DNA form, the CDR3 reads TGTGCCAGCAGCCCTAGGACTAGCGGGCGGGAGACCCAGTACTTC. Translation gives CASSPRTSGRETQYF.

This clonotype appeared many times. The chain is built from TRBV7-9 and TRBJ1-6; 7 bases match TRBD1. Germline lookup yields CDR1 SEHNR and CDR2 FQNEAQ (reference sequence). Trimming removed 1 base from V and 10 bases from J; junction bases left unmatched: 7. The CDR3 totals 15 residues. CDR3 in amino acids: CASSLEGGAWSPLHF. The CDR3 DNA follows: TGTGCCAGCAGCTTAGAAGGGGGCGCGTGGTCACCCCTCCACTTT.

CDR3 in amino acids: CASSARRAVGLETQYF. DNA for the CDR3: TGTGCCAGCAGTGCTAGACGGGCCGTGGGTCTCGAGACCCAGTACTTC. V and J are TRBV2 and TRBJ2-5; no clear D. The CDR3 is 16 residues long. Germline loops: CDR1 SNHLY, CDR2 FYNNEI. V lost 4 bases, J lost 5 bases, and 20 bases lay in between.

This clonotype was seen a few times. The rearrangement uses TRBV29-1 and TRBJ2-3; tentatively, D is TRBD1 (5 bases). V was shortened by 7 bases and J by 2 bases, with 22 bases between the two germline ends. The CDR3 totals 16 residues. Germline V gene sequence: CDR1 SQVTM, CDR2 ANQGSEA. CDR3 coding DNA: TGCAGCGACGGAAATGGGGCATTGGATCACACAGATACGCAGTATTTT. It encodes CSDGNGALDHTDTQYF.

This CDR3 is CAWSVRQTHSGNTIYF. DNA for the CDR3: TGTGCCTGGAGTGTAAGGCAGACCCACTCTGGAAACACCATATATTTT. The chain combines TRBV30 with TRBJ1-3; D call uncertain. From germline, CDR1 is GTSNPN and CDR2 SVGIG (reference sequence). V dropped 0 bases and J dropped 0 bases, with 12 bases sitting between them. The CDR3 is 16 amino acids.

The rearrangement joins TRBV15 to TRBJ1-6; TRBD1 matches 7 bases. The V gene end was trimmed by 5 bases and the J gene end by 6 bases; junction bases not matched to a gene: 7. Germline V CDR1 and CDR2: LNHNV, YYDKDF (reference sequence). The CDR3 contains 15 residues. The CDR3 region is CATSARDSANSPLHF. The CDR3 DNA is TGTGCCACCAGCGCCCGGGACAGCGCTAATTCACCCCTCCACTTT.

This clonotype came up a few times. This chain uses TRBV24-1 with TRBJ1-2; TRBD1 might be the D (6 bases). Germline values: CDR1 KGHDR, CDR2 SFDVKD. V was pared by 3 bases and J by 4 bases, with 11 bases between. This CDR3 contains 14 residues. The CDR3 reads CATSDDTGSYGYTF. Here the CDR3 DNA reads TGTGCCACCAGTGATGACACAGGGAGCTATGGCTACACCTTC.